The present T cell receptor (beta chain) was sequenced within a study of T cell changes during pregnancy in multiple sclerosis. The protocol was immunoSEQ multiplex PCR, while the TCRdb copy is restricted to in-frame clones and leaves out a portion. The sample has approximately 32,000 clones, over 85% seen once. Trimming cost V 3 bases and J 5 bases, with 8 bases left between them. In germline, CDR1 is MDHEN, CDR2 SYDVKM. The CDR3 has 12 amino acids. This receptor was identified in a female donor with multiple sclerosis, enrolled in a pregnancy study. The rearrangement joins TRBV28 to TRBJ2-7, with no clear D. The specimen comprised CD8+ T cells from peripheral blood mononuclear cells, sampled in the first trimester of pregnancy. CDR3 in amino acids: CASSLRRDEQYF. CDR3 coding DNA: TGTGCCAGCAGTTTGAGGCGCGACGAGCAGTACTTC.